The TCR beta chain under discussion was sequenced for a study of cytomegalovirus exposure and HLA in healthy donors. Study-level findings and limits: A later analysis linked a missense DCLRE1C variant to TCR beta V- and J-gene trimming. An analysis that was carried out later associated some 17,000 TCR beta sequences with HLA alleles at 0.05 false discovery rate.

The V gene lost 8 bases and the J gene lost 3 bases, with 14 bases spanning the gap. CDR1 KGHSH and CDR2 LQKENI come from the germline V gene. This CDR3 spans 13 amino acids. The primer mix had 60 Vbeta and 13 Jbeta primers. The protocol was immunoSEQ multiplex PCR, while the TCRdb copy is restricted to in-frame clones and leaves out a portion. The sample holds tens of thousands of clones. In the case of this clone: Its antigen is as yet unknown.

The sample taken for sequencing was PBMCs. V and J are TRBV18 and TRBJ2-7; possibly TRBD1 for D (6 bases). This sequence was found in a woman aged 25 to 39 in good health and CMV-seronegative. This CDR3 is CASAAGTHYEQYF. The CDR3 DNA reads TGTGCCAGCGCCGCCGGGACACACTACGAGCAGTACTTC.